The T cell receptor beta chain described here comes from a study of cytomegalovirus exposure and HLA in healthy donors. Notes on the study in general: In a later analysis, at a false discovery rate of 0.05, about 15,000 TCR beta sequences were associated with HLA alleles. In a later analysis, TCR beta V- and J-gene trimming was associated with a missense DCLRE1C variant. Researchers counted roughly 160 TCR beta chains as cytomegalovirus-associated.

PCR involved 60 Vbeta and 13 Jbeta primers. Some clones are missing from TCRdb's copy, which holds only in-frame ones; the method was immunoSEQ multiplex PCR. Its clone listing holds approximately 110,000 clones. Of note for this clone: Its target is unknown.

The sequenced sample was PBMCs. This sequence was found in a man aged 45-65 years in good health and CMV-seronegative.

CDR3 sequence reads: CASSLHGIRQPQHF. The DNA of the CDR3 is TGTGCCAGCAGCTTGCACGGTATCCGTCAGCCCCAGCATTTT. The chain employs TRBV5-8 and TRBJ1-5; no reliable D call. Germline V gene sequence: CDR1 SGHTS, CDR2 YDEGEE. Trimming removed 1 base at V and 6 bases at J, with 11 bases between. CDR3 length equals 14 residues.